This TCR beta chain comes out of a study of identical twins. The authors used template switching to add a universal primer site and gave cDNA unique molecular identifiers. Each CDR3 protein is one row after TCRdb ran MiXCR on the 5' RACE reads. The sample has a few hundred thousand distinct CDR3 sequences, under 20% seen once; the top ten hold approximately 12%. The V gene end was trimmed by 6 bases and the J gene end by 7 bases; junction bases not matched to a gene: 14. This CDR3 contains 16 residues. Per the germline V gene, CDR1 is MGHRA and CDR2 is YSYEKL. General observations from the study: Interpretation of the results relied on cross-sectional statistical analysis and not on following the same donors. Modelling approaches yielded underestimates of out-of-frame TCR alpha sharing between monozygotic twins. Memory repertoires showed no such pattern, whereas abundant cord blood beta clonotypes carried fewer insertions.

This clonotype was detected a few times. Antigen specificity is unknown. Sequencing was carried out using naive T cells sorted from blood. The sequence came from a man aged 45 to 65 in good health. The chain recombines TRBV4-1 with TRBJ2-2, with 7 bases that match TRBD1. CDR3 sequence: CASRDRAIRSDGELFF. The CDR3, as DNA: TGCGCCAGCAGAGACAGGGCTATCCGTTCCGACGGGGAGCTGTTTTTT.